Listed below are T cell receptor beta chains from one sample, sequenced in a study of molecular identifiers for immune sequencing clone quantification. Each CDR3 protein gets one entry after TCRdb re-called the PCR reads with MiXCR. The sample lists around 470,000 distinct CDR3 sequences, 25% occurring once. Sequencing was carried out using naive CD8+ T cells from blood, with Jurkat cell RNA spiked in. These receptors were taken from a human donor in good health. Some libraries in this study had Jurkat cell RNA spiked in. Both conserved end residues are part of each CDR3. Fields, in order: J gene, V gene, CDR3 protein.

>TRBJ2-3|TRBV27
CASSSRTGATHMQYF
>TRBJ2-7|TRBV20-1
CSATGQGVNEQYF
>TRBJ1-1|TRBV5-3
CASSWGANTEAFF
>TRBJ2-3|TRBV7-9
CASSATSGGEWSTQYF
>TRBJ2-3|TRBV4-2
CASSQGTQTRDTQYF
>TRBJ2-7|TRBV6-5
CASSYRGLHEQYF
>TRBJ1-1|TRBV20-1
CSTRDYTEAFF
>TRBJ1-2|TRBV28
CASTLRPRYGYTF
>TRBJ2-2|TRBV19
CASEASVATGELFF
>TRBJ2-7|TRBV29-1
CSSRDSSYEQYF
>TRBJ1-5|TRBV20-1
CSARADRGNQPQHF
>TRBJ2-5|TRBV18
CASSPRWDREETQYF
>TRBJ2-2|TRBV15
CATSMTGVVDTGELFF
>TRBJ2-2|TRBV19
CASRENQGASGELFF
>TRBJ1-1|TRBV4-1
CASSQDDGSFGVNTEAFF
>TRBJ2-1|TRBV7-6
CASSEADSYNEQFF
>TRBJ2-5|TRBV9
CASSLGQTVRETQYF
>TRBJ1-1|TRBV4-3
CASSQDSGQGHAFF
>TRBJ1-6|TRBV28
CASIYHSATPRSPLHF
>TRBJ2-1|TRBV5-6
CASSLLLANEQFF
>TRBJ1-1|TRBV7-9
CASSLVFEWNTEAFF
>TRBJ1-4|TRBV7-9
CASSLVGQDHENLFF
>TRBJ1-1|TRBV7-9
CASLSTGGAEAFF
>TRBJ2-3|TRBV12-5
CASGPPTSVPFTDTQYF
>TRBJ1-2|TRBV4-3
CASSQDWGTELNYGYTF
>TRBJ2-3|TRBV7-9
CASRQGGRGGTDTQYF
>TRBJ2-7|TRBV20-1
CSGRQGPHLAGTYEQYF
>TRBJ2-3|TRBV20-1
CSARTGVRGYADTQYF
>TRBJ1-6|TRBV7-9
CASSPQGGYNSPLHF
>TRBJ2-7|TRBV5-1
CASSFTSGAYEQYF
>TRBJ1-5|TRBV28
CASSSWDRDQPQHF
>TRBJ2-5|TRBV4-2
CASSQDLDGDGGETQYF
>TRBJ2-4|TRBV2
CASSSHLAGVEENIQYF
>TRBJ2-3|TRBV12-3/TRBV12-4
CASSRRLGVRDTQYF
>TRBJ2-1|TRBV11-2
CTSSQGQAYNEQFF
>TRBJ2-3|TRBV5-4
CASSLGLAGRTGTQYF
>TRBJ1-1|TRBV5-1
CASSLDAETMNTEAFF
>TRBJ2-5|TRBV7-2
CASSFPGTKQETQYF
>TRBJ2-3|TRBV4-1
CASSQGQRTADTQYF
>TRBJ2-2|TRBV27
CASSPGGGGSGELFF
>TRBJ2-2|TRBV24-1
CAASDTDTGELFF
>TRBJ2-7|TRBV5-6
CATHRGSSYEQYF
>TRBJ2-3|TRBV5-4
CASGQSSDTQYF
>TRBJ2-7|TRBV20-1
CSARDVGAAYEQYF
>TRBJ1-1|TRBV13
CASSPTRTAEAFF
>TRBJ2-1|TRBV11-2
CASSWDRPYDEQFF
>TRBJ1-6|TRBV7-2
CASSLMDRESYNSPLHF
>TRBJ2-3|TRBV5-6
CASSLDWGNVGTDTQYF
>TRBJ2-3|TRBV10-3
CAISESVDGSSTATQYF